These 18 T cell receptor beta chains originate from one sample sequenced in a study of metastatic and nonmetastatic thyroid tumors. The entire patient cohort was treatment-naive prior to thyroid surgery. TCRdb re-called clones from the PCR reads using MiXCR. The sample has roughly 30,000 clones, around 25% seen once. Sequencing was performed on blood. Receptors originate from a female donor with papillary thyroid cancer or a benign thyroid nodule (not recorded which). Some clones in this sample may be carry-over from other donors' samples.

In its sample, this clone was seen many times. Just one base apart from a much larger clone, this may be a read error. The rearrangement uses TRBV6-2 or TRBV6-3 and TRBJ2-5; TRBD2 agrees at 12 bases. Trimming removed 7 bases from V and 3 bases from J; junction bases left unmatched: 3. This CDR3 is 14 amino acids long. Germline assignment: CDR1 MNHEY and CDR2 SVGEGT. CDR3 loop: CASIPSGREETQYF. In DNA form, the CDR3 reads TGTGCCAGCATCCCTAGCGGGAGGGAAGAGACCCAGTACTTC.

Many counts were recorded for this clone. CDR3 sequence: CSAISGRETDTQYF. The CDR3 coding sequence is TGCAGTGCGATTAGCGGGAGGGAAACAGATACGCAGTATTTT. V and J are TRBV20-1 and TRBJ2-3; 11 nucleotides agree with TRBD2. The CDR3 covers 14 residues. Trimming took 6 bases from V and 3 from J; bases not matched to a gene: 5. Germline CDR1 DFQATT, CDR2 SNEGSKA (reference sequence).

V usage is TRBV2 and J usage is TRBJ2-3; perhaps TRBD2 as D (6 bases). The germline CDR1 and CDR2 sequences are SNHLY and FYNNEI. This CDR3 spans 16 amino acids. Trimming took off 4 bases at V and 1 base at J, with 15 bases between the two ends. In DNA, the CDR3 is TGTGCCAGCAGTGCTAGGCACACGGGGGGCACAGATACGCAGTATTTT. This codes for CASSARHTGGTDTQYF.

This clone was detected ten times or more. DNA for the CDR3: TGTGCCAGCAGCTTGGCGGCCGGGATCCAAGAGACCCAGTACTTC. Its protein product is CASSLAAGIQETQYF. The chain links TRBV5-6 to TRBJ2-5; a possible D gene is TRBD2 (5 bases). The V end was cut by 0 bases, the J end by 1 base, with 10 bases between. This CDR3 region has 15 residues. In germline, CDR1 is SGHDT, CDR2 YYEEEE.

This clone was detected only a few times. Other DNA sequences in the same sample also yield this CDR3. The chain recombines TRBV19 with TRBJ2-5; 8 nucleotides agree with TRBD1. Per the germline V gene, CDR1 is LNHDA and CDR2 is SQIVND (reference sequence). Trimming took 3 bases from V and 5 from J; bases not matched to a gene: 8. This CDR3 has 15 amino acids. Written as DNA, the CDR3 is TGTGCCAGTAGTATGGGACTTACAGGGGGGGAGACCCAGTACTTC. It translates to CASSMGLTGGETQYF.

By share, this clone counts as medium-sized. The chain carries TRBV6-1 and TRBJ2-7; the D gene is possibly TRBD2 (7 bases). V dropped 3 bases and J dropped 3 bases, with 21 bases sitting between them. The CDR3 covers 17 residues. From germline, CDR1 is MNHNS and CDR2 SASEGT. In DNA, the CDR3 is TGTGCCAGCAGTGAGGGCTGGGGGGGGGCCACTAACTACGAGCAGTACTTC. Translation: CASSEGWGGATNYEQYF.

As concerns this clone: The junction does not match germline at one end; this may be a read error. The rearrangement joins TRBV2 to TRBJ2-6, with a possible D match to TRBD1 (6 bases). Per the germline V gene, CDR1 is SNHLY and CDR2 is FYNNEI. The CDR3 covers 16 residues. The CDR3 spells CANTPQGGSGVNVLTF. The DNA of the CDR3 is TGTGCCAACACTCCCCAAGGGGGATCTGGGGTCAACGTCCTGACTTTC.

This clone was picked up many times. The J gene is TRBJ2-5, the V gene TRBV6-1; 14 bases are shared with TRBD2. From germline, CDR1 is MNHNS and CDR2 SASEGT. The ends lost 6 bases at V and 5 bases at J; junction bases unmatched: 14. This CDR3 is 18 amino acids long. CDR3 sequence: CASSHRLAGGPSRETQYF. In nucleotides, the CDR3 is TGTGCCAGCAGCCATAGACTAGCGGGAGGGCCTTCCCGGGAGACCCAGTACTTC.

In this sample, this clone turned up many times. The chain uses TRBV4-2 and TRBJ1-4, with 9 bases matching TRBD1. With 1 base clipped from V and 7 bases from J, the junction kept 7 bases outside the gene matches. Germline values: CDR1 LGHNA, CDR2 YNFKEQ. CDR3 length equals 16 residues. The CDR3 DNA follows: TGTGCCAGCAGCCAAGCTACAGGGGGCCGGGGTGAAAAACTGTTTTTT. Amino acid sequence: CASSQATGGRGEKLFF.

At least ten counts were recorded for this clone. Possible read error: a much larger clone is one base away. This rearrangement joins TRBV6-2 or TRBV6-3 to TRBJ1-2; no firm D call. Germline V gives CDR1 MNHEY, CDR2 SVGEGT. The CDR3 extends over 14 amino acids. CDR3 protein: CASSYGPGPYGCTF. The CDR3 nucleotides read TGTGCCAGCAGTTACGGCCCGGGCCCTTATGGCTGCACCTTC.

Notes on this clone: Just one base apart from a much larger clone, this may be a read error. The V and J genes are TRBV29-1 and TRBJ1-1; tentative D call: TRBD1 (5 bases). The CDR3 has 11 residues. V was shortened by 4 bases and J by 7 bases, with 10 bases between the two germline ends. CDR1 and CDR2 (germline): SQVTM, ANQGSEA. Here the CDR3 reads CSVGTWIEAFF. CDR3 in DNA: TGCAGCGTTGGGACATGGATTGAAGCTTTCTTT.

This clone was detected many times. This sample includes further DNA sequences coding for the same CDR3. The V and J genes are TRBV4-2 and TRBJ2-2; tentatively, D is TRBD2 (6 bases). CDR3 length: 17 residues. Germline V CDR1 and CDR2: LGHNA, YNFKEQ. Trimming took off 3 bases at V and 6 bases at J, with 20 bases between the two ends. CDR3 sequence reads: CASSQIGGALRSGELFF. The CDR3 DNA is TGTGCCAGCAGCCAGATCGGCGGGGCTCTGAGGTCCGGGGAGCTGTTTTTT.

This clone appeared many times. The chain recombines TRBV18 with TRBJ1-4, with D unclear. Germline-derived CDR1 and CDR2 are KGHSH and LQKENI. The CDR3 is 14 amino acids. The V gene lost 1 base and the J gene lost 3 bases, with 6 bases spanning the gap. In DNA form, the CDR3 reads TGTGCCAGCTCACCACAGGGAGCTAATGAAAAACTGTTTTTT. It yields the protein CASSPQGANEKLFF.

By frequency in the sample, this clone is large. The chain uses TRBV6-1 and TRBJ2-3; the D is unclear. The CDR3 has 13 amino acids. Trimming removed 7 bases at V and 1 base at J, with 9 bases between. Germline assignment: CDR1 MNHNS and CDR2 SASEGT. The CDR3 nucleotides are TGTGCCAGCACCTGGAGTGGCACAGATACGCAGTATTTT. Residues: CASTWSGTDTQYF.

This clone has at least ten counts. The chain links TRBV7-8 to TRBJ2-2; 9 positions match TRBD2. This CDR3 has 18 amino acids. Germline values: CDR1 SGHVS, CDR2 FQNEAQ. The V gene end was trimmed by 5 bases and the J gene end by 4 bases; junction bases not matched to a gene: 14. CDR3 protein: CASSPLFRGTSSTGELFF. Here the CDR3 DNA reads TGTGCCAGCAGCCCCTTGTTCAGGGGGACTAGCAGCACCGGGGAGCTGTTTTTT. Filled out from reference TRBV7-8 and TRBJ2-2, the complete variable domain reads GAGVSQSPRYKVAKRGQDVALRCDPISGHVSLFWYQQALGQGPEFLTYFQNEAQLDKSGLPSDRFFAERPEGSVSTLKIQRTQQEDSAVYLCASSPLFRGTSSTGELFFGEGSRLTVL.

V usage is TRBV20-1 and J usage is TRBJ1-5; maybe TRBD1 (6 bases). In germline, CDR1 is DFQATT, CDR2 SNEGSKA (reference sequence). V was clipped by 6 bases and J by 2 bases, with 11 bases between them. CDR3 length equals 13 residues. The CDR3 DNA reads TGCAGTGCCCAGGGGTCGGGCAATCAGCCCCAGCATTTT. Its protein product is CSAQGSGNQPQHF.

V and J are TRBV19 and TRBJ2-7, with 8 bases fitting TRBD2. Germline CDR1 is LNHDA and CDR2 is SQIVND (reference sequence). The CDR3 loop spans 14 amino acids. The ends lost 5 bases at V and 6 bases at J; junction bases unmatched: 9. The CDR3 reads CASSLSGSPLEQYF. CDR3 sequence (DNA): TGTGCCAGTAGTTTGAGCGGGAGCCCCCTCGAGCAGTACTTC.

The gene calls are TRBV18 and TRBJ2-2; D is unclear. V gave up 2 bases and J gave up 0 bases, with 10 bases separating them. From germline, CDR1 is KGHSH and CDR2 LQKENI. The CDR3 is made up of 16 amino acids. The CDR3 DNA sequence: TGTGCCAGCTCACCAGGGATGGCCTCGAACACCGGGGAGCTGTTTTTT. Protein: CASSPGMASNTGELFF.